This TCR beta chain was sequenced for a study of sequential checkpoint blockade in melanoma. To note about this clone: What it binds is not known.

The V end lost 10 bases, the J end lost 1 base, and 7 bases lay between the germline ends. This CDR3 is 11 amino acids long. This sample's treatment: randomized to nivolumab then ipilimumab (arm A) or the reverse (arm B). Patients had received no earlier DNA-damaging chemotherapy. Generated by immunoSEQ multiplex PCR, the TCRdb table keeps only in-frame clones and is missing some. The data hold about 9,600 clones, with about 25% observed a single time. Study-wide points: Rising tumor T-cell fraction and clonality meant about 30 times likelier benefit.

The V and J genes are TRBV6-7 and TRBJ1-1; D remains unclear. TRBV6-7 qualifies as an ORF whose function is uncertain. Sequencing used tumor tissue (inferred from file names), obtained from a patient given nivolumab and ipilimumab in sequence. This sequence was found in a human donor with melanoma. CDR3 in amino acids: CATGGNTEAFF. CDR3 DNA sequence: TGTGCCACCGGAGGGAACACTGAAGCTTTCTTT.